This TCR beta chain was sequenced in a study of T cell changes during pregnancy in multiple sclerosis. V shed 3 bases and J 6 bases; nucleotides not matched to a gene: 9. Germline CDR1 and CDR2: SGHKS and YYEKEE (reference sequence). The length of the CDR3 is 15 residues. Sequenced by immunoSEQ multiplex PCR; TCRdb stores in-frame clones only, minus some. This table holds 100,000 to 130,000 clones, 85% to 95% found once. This clone showed up just once. This TCR was sampled from a female donor in good health, enrolled as a control in a pregnancy study. The genes are TRBV5-5 and TRBJ2-1, with 7 bases that match TRBD2. Sequencing used peripheral blood, obtained in the third trimester of pregnancy. The CDR3 sequence is CASSSGGEGSNEQFF. DNA for the CDR3: TGTGCCAGCAGCTCGGGAGGTGAGGGGTCCAATGAGCAGTTCTTC.